A single T cell receptor beta chain is shown here with its context. As yet, its antigen is unknown. The data originate from a study of molecular identifiers for immune sequencing clone quantification. About the study: Replicates involved a five-way split of RNA from roughly 21,000 or 96,000 naive CD8 cells, with sequencing of four. Regarding the study as a whole: The study reportedly detected spiked Jurkat TCR RNA from one cell among some 940,000 naive cells.

Sorting captured naive CD8 T cells as CD8+CD4-CCR7+CD45RA+. TCRdb recomputed calls from the PCR reads with MiXCR, one row per CDR3 protein. The sample yields tens of thousands of distinct CDR3 sequences, over 15% seen once. The source of this sequence is a human donor in good health. Some libraries in this study had Jurkat cell RNA spiked in. The sequencing sample was made of naive CD8+ T cells from blood, with Jurkat cell RNA spiked in. As to subset: FACS-sorted CD8+CD4-CCR7+CD45RA+ naive T cells.

In DNA form, the CDR3 reads TGCGCCAGCAGCCAAGGGGGATGGGACACTGAAGCTTTCTTT. Translating gives CASSQGGWDTEAFF. The V and J genes are TRBV4-1 and TRBJ1-1; no reliable D call. The CDR3 has 14 residues. Germline V gives CDR1 MGHRA, CDR2 YSYEKL. Trimming removed 1 base from V and 3 bases from J, with 9 bases in between.